This passage covers 7 T cell receptor beta chains from one sample sequenced in a study of cytomegalovirus exposure and HLA in healthy donors. The PCR employed 60 Vbeta primers together with 13 Jbeta primers. Sequencing used immunoSEQ multiplex PCR; TCRdb keeps in-frame clones, though not all of them. The listing records under 200,000 clones. The material sequenced was PBMCs. Receptors originate from a woman aged 18-29 years in good health and CMV-seropositive.

The V call is TRBV5-1, the J call TRBJ2-7, with 8 bases matching TRBD1. The CDR3 loop spans 13 amino acids. J was trimmed by 7 bases and V by 4 bases; bases with no gene match: 7. The germline CDR1 and CDR2 sequences are SGHRS and YFSETQ. This CDR3 is CASSGTGGEEQYF. The CDR3 DNA reads as TGCGCCAGCAGCGGTACAGGGGGTGAAGAGCAGTACTTC.

The rearrangement uses TRBV27 and TRBJ2-7, with 11 bases lining up with TRBD2. V was clipped by 4 bases and J by 7 bases; unmatched bases: 6. Germline CDR1 MNHEY, CDR2 SMNVEV (reference sequence). This CDR3 contains 14 residues. CDR3 region: CASSSLAGGYEQYF. The CDR3 bases are TGTGCCAGCAGTTCCCTAGCGGGAGGCTATGAGCAGTACTTC.

This rearrangement joins TRBV30 to TRBJ2-1; 14 nucleotides line up with TRBD2. CDR1 and CDR2 from the germline V gene are GTSNPN and SVGIG (reference sequence). This CDR3 is 16 amino acids long. Germline trimming cut 2 bases from V and 7 bases from J; bases unmatched to any gene: 7. The CDR3: CAWSFWGLAGENEQFF. Here the CDR3 DNA reads TGTGCCTGGAGTTTTTGGGGACTAGCGGGGGAAAATGAGCAGTTCTTC.

The chain couples TRBV7-9 to TRBJ1-6; D call uncertain. Germline assignment: CDR1 SEHNR and CDR2 FQNEAQ (reference sequence). This CDR3 is built from 12 residues. V lost 7 bases and J lost 6, with 7 bases in between. The CDR3: CASTLPNSPLHF. Written as DNA, the CDR3 is TGTGCCAGCACCCTTCCTAATTCACCCCTCCACTTT.

V is TRBV2 and J is TRBJ1-1, with 8 bases lining up with TRBD1. Trimming at V came to 5 bases and at J to 6 bases, leaving 11 bases not matched to a gene. Germline CDR1 is SNHLY and CDR2 is FYNNEI. This CDR3 region has 15 residues. CDR3 sequence (DNA): TGTGCCAGCAGTTATATGACAGGGGTGGGTGCTGAAGCTTTCTTT. Amino acid sequence: CASSYMTGVGAEAFF.

This chain uses TRBV6-6 with TRBJ2-5; the D is unclear. V gave up 6 bases and J gave up 5 bases, with 13 bases separating them. The germline V gene has CDR1 MNHNY and CDR2 SVGAGI (reference sequence). CDR3 length: 13 residues. This CDR3 is CASSYGGWETQYF. CDR3 sequence (DNA): TGTGCCAGCAGCTATGGCGGTTGGGAGACCCAGTACTTC.

The chain combines TRBV10-1 with TRBJ1-4; 7 bases map to TRBD1. From germline, CDR1 is WNHNN and CDR2 SYGVQD (reference sequence). There are 14 residues in the CDR3. The ends lost 6 bases at V and 7 bases at J; junction bases unmatched: 8. CDR3 loop: CASRETGIGEKLFF. CDR3 nucleotides: TGCGCCAGCAGAGAGACAGGGATCGGTGAAAAACTGTTTTTT.